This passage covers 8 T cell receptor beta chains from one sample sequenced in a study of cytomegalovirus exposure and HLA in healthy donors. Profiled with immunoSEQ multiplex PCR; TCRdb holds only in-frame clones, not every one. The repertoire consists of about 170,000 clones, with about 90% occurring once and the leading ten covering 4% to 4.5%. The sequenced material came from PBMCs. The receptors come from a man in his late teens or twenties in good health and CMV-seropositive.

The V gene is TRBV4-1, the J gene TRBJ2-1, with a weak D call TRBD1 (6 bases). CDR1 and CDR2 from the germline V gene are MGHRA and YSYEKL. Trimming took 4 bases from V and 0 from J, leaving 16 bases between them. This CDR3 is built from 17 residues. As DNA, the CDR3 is TGCGCCAGCAGCCCCATGGCCAGGGGTAGCTCCTACAATGAGCAGTTCTTC. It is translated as CASSPMARGSSYNEQFF.

DNA of the CDR3: TGTGCCAGCAGCTTAGTTCGGCCGGTGGGGACAGGGCCGGAAAAACTGTTTTTT. Its translation: CASSLVRPVGTGPEKLFF. The chain employs TRBV7-9 and TRBJ1-4; 9 bases agree with TRBD1. J was trimmed by 8 bases and V by 1 base; bases with no gene match: 14. CDR3 length: 18 residues. The V gene's germline CDR1 is SEHNR and CDR2 FQNEAQ (reference sequence).

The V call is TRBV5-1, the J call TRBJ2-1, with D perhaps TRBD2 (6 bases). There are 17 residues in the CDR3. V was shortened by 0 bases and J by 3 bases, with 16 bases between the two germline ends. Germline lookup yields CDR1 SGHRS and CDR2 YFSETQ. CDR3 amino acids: CASSLAPTTSGYNEQFF. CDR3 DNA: TGCGCCAGCAGCTTGGCGCCCACGACTAGTGGCTACAATGAGCAGTTCTTC.

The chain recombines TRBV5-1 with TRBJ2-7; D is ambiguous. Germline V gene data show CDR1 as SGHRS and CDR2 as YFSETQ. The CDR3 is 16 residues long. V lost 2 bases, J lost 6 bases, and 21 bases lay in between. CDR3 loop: CASSLTRPRGIGEQYF. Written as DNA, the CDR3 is TGCGCCAGCAGCTTAACCCGGCCCAGAGGAATAGGCGAGCAGTACTTC. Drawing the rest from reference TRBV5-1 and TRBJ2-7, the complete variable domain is KAGVTQTPRYLIKTRGQQVTLSCSPISGHRSVSWYQQTPGQGLQFLFEYFSETQRNKGNFPGRFSGRQFSNSRSEMNVSTLELGDSALYLCASSLTRPRGIGEQYFGPGTRLTVT.

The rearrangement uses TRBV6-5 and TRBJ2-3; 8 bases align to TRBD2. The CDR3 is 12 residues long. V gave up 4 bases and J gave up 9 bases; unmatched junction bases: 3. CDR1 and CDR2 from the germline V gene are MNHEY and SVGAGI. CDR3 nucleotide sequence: TGTGCCAGCAGTTCACGGGGGGGGACGCAGTATTTT. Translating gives CASSSRGGTQYF.

CDR3 amino acids: CASSASGGYTEAFF. The CDR3 DNA reads as TGCGCCAGCAGCGCCAGTGGGGGGTACACTGAAGCTTTCTTT. This chain joins TRBV5-1 and TRBJ1-1; possibly TRBD1 for D (5 bases). The germline gives CDR1 SGHRS, CDR2 YFSETQ. This CDR3 region has 14 residues. Deletions cut 4 bases from V and 3 bases from J, with 13 bases between.

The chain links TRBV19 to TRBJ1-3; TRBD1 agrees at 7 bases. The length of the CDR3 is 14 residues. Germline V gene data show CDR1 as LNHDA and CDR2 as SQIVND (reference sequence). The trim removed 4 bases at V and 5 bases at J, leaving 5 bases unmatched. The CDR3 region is CASSNPGQRNTIYF. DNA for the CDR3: TGTGCCAGTAGTAATCCGGGACAGAGAAACACCATATATTTT.

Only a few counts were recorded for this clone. This chain's CDR3 is CATFSGRETQYF. For the CDR3, the DNA is TGTGCCACCTTTAGCGGGAGGGAGACCCAGTACTTC. This chain connects TRBV10-3 to TRBJ2-5, with 10 bases aligning to TRBD2. Germline V lookup: CDR1 ENHRY, CDR2 SYGVKD. The V segment lost 10 bases and the J segment 5 bases; nucleotides outside the gene matches: 4. The CDR3 is made up of 12 amino acids.